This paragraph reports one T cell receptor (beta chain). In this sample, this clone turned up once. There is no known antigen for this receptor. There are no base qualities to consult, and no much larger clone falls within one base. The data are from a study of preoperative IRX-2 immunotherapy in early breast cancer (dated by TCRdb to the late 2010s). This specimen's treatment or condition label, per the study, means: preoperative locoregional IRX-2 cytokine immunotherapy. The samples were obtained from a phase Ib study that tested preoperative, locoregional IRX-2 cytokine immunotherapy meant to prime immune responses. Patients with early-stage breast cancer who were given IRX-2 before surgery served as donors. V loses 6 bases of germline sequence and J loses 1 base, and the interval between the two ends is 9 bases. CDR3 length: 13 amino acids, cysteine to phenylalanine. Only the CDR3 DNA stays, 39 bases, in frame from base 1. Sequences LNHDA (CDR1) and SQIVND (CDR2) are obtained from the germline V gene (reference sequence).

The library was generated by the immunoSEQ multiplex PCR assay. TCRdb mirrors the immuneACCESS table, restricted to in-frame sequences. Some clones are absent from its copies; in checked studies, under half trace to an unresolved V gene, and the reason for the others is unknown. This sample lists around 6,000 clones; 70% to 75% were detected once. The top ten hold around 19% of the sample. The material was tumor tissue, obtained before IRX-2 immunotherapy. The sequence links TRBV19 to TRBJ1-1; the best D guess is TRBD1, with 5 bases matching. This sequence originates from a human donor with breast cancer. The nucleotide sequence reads TGTGCCAGTAGGTCGGGGGGGAACACTGAAGCTTTCTTT. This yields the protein CASRSGGNTEAFF.